The source of this TCR beta chain is a study of T cell repertoires in cytomegalovirus infection. Across the whole study: Public TCR beta signatures marked donors with CMV infection and the matching HLA.

Points from the study as a whole: The ex vivo response showed dominance by HLA-C-restricted CMV-specific TCR beta clonotypes.

This CDR3 contains 12 residues. Germline V lookup: CDR1 LNHDA, CDR2 SQIVND (reference sequence). Trimming pared 10 bases from V and 4 bases from J, leaving 13 bases between. TCRdb recomputed calls from the reads with MiXCR, one row per CDR3 protein. This sample has about 530,000 distinct CDR3 sequences; about 30% occur once, and the top ten carry 13%. As to this clonotype: Its antigen remains unidentified.

Sequences were obtained from PBMCs. The source of this sequence is a human donor in good health (CMV status not recorded). Some clones in this sample may be carry-over from other donors' samples. This chain links TRBV19 with TRBJ1-1; D possibly corresponds to TRBD1 (6 bases). The CDR3 sequence: CATKPGATEAFF. For the CDR3, the DNA is TGTGCCACCAAACCAGGGGCCACTGAAGCTTTCTTT.